In its sample, the clone carrying this T cell receptor beta chain was seen many times. This sample was taken from a study of metastatic and nonmetastatic thyroid tumors. Study-wide context: Thyroid patients, malignant and benign, had repertoires compared across blood and tumor or nodule tissue.

The junction had 17 bases not matched to a gene; V was cut back by 2 bases and J by 3 bases. CDR1 and CDR2 (germline): GTSNPN, SVGIG (reference sequence). The length of the CDR3 is 18 residues. Patients were all untreated before their thyroid surgery. Authors' analysis steps: A distant-metastasis classifier for papillary thyroid cancer was built using CDR3 differences across clinicopathological groups. TCRdb reassembled clones from the PCR reads with MiXCR. The V and J calls were not made by the authors but by TCRdb's processing. Among over 15,000 clones, approximately 31% were seen once, and the ten largest hold around 13%.

This clonotype was sampled from a male donor with papillary thyroid cancer or a benign thyroid nodule (not recorded which). Some clones in this sample may be carry-over from other donors' samples. The chain uses TRBV30 and TRBJ2-7, with TRBD1 identical over 9 bases. Sequencing input: tumor tissue. CDR3 sequence reads: CAWSSSGTGPASYYEQYF. The DNA of the CDR3 is TGTGCCTGGAGTTCTTCCGGGACAGGGCCCGCCAGTTACTACGAGCAGTACTTC.